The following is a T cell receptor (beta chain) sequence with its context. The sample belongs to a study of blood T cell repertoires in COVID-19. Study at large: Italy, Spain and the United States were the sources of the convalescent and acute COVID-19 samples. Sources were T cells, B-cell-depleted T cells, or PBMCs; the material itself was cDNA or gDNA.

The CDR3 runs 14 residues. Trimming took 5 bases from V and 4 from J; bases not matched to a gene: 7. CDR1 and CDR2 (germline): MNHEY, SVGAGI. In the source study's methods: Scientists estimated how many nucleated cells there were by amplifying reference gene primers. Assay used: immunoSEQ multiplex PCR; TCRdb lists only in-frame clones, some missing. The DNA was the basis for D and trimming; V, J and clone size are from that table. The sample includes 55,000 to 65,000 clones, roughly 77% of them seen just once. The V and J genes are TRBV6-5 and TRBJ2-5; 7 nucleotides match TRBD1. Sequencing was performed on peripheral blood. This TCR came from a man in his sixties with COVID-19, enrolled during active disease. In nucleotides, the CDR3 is TGTGCCAGCAGTCAGACAGGGCTCGGAGAGACCCAGTACTTC. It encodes CASSQTGLGETQYF.